This TCR beta chain appears in the sequencing data of a study of CD8+CD57+ T cells in acquired aplastic anemia. Flow cytometry had shown expanded CD8+CD57+ cells in the patients chosen for sequencing. Findings of the study overall: Between patients and controls, about 30 CD8+ CDR3 sequences were found in common.

The CDR3 spans 16 residues. The germline CDR1 and CDR2 sequences are SGHRS and YFSETQ. Deletions cut 2 bases from V and 4 bases from J, with 13 bases between. About this clonotype: Its antigen is undetermined.

Genomic DNA was employed as the template in profiling TCR beta VDJ and CDR3. TCRdb ran MiXCR on the reads and lists one entry per CDR3 protein. The table shows 300,000 or so distinct CDR3 sequences, with roughly 59% occurring only once. This sequence was found in a human donor with aplastic anemia. The rearrangement uses TRBV5-1 and TRBJ2-6; D not resolved. Sequenced material: sorted CD4+, CD8+, or CD8+CD57+ T cells (not recorded which) from PBMCs. This chain's CDR3 is CASSLGQWNGANVLTF. CDR3 nucleotides: TGCGCCAGCAGCTTAGGGCAGTGGAACGGGGCCAACGTCCTGACTTTC.